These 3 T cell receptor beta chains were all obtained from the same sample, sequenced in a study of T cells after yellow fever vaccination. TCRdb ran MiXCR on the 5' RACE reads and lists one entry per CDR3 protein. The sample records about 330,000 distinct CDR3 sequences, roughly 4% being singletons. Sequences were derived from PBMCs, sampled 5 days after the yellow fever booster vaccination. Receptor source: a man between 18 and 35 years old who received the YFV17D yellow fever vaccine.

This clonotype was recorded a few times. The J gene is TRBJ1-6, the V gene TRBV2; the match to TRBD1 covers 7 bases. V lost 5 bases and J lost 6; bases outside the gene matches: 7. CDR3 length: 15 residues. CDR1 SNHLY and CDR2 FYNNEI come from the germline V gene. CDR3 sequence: CASSYIQGFNSPLHF. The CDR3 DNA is TGTGCCAGCAGTTATATACAGGGGTTTAATTCACCCCTCCACTTT.

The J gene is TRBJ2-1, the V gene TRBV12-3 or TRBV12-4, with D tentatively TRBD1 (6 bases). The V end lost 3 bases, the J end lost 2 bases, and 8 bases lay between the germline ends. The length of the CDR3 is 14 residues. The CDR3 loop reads CASSLDSTYNEQFF. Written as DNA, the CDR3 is TGTGCCAGCAGTTTGGACAGTACCTACAATGAGCAGTTCTTC.

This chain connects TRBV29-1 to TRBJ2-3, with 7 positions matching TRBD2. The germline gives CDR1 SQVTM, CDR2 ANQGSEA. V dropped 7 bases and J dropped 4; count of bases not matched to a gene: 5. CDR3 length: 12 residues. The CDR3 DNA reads TGCAGCGGGGGGGGTGTCCCAGATACGCAGTATTTT. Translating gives CSGGGVPDTQYF.